This TCR beta chain was captured by sequencing in a study of T cell repertoires in cytomegalovirus infection. Overall study context: Matching HLA type, along with CMV infection, was indicated by public TCR beta signatures. Whole-study findings and limits: The study found HLA-C-restricted CMV-specific TCR beta clonotypes dominating the ex vivo response. Frequencies of public TCR beta families were cumulated, and this identified carriers of CMV plus the relevant HLA.

Turning to this clonotype: Its antigen is still unknown.

This CDR3 is built from 14 residues. The ends were cut back, 3 bases at V and 1 base at J, with 11 bases in the middle. In germline, CDR1 is SQVTM, CDR2 ANQGSEA. MiXCR, applied by TCRdb to the reads, yields one record per CDR3 protein. The data show approximately 750,000 distinct CDR3 sequences, approximately 40% seen once. Sequencing used PBMCs. The sequence derives from a human donor in good health (CMV status not recorded). Some clones in this sample may be carry-over from other donors' samples. The chain employs TRBV29-1 and TRBJ2-3; weak D call: TRBD2 (5 bases). Here the CDR3 DNA reads TGCAGCGTTGAGAGGGCGAGAGGCACAGATACGCAGTATTTT. Residues: CSVERARGTDTQYF.